This T cell receptor beta chain appears in the sequencing data of a study of control samples from healthy donors and cancer patients. The CDR3 runs 14 residues. Germline loops: CDR1 SGHNT, CDR2 YENEEA. The V gene lost 4 bases and the J gene lost 6 bases, with 16 bases spanning the gap. This clone has a single count. Only in-frame clones appear in the TCRdb table, and some are missing; sequencing was by immunoSEQ multiplex PCR. The sample lists more than 95,000 clones, roughly 91% occurring once. The sample was PBMCs. This sequence originates from a man aged 55-75 years with lung cancer. The chain recombines TRBV11-3 with TRBJ2-7, with a weak D call TRBD1 (6 bases). The CDR3 nucleotides read TGTGCCAGCAGCTACCAACAGGGTGGTTCCGAGCAGTACGTC. Protein product: CASSYQQGGSEQYV.